The 7 T cell receptor beta chains given below trace back to one sample, sequenced in a study of T cells after yellow fever vaccination. MiXCR, applied by TCRdb to the 5' RACE reads, yields one record per CDR3 protein. The table lists hundreds of thousands of distinct CDR3 sequences, 18% of them singletons, with roughly a sixth in the top ten. The specimen comprised PBMCs, sampled before the yellow fever booster vaccination. These receptors originate from a man younger than 35 who received the YFV17D yellow fever vaccine.

The V call is TRBV4-2, the J call TRBJ1-3; D remains ambiguous. CDR3 length: 18 amino acids. CDR1 and CDR2 from the germline V gene are LGHNA and YNFKEQ. V was cut by 0 bases and J by 0 bases, with 15 bases left in between. The CDR3 DNA follows: TGTGCCAGCAGCCAAGATCCACGGTGGGTTGACTCTGGAAACACCATATATTTT. Its translation is CASSQDPRWVDSGNTIYF.

The V call is TRBV6-5, the J call TRBJ2-1, with D possibly TRBD1 on 5 matching bases. The germline gives CDR1 MNHEY, CDR2 SVGAGI. This CDR3 is 14 amino acids long. Between the trimmed V and J ends, which lost 0 bases and 5 bases, there was a span of 8 bases. The CDR3 bases are TGTGCCAGCAGTTACTCTAACAGGCACAATGAGCAGTTCTTC. Translating gives CASSYSNRHNEQFF.

This clonotype has a handful of counts. The chain employs TRBV5-1 and TRBJ2-3; 7 bases align to TRBD2. The germline V gene has CDR1 SGHRS and CDR2 YFSETQ. The V and J ends lost 2 bases and 4 bases, in that order; junction bases with no gene match: 4. The CDR3 loop spans 14 amino acids. In DNA form, the CDR3 reads TGCGCCAGCAGCTTCACTAGCGATGCAGATACGCAGTATTTT. This translates into CASSFTSDADTQYF.

The chain has TRBV5-1 and TRBJ1-1; no firm D call. The germline V and J ends were trimmed by 4 bases and 7 bases, with 14 bases remaining between them. Germline V lookup: CDR1 SGHRS, CDR2 YFSETQ. The CDR3 has 13 amino acids. CDR3 nucleotides: TGCGCCAGCAGCCGATCGCGTGACGGTGAAGCTTTCTTT. Amino acids: CASSRSRDGEAFF.

There are a few counts of this clonotype. The genes are TRBV10-3 and TRBJ2-5; 9 nucleotides align to TRBD2. The CDR3 runs 16 residues. Germline CDR1 ENHRY, CDR2 SYGVKD. V was clipped by 11 bases and J by 2 bases; unmatched bases: 15. As DNA, the CDR3 is TGTGCCGTATCTAGCGGGGAGCCCACCATTCAAGAGACCCAGTACTTC. Encoded protein: CAVSSGEPTIQETQYF.

The rearrangement joins TRBV10-3 to TRBJ2-3; D unresolved. The CDR3 sequence is 14 residues long. V lost 7 bases to trimming and J lost 2 bases, with 13 bases between them. Germline lookup yields CDR1 ENHRY and CDR2 SYGVKD. Here the CDR3 DNA reads TGTGCCATCACGACGGGCGGATCCACAGATACGCAGTATTTT. Amino acids: CAITTGGSTDTQYF.

This clonotype was observed a handful of times. The chain links TRBV7-2 to TRBJ2-2; D uncertain. Per germline, CDR1 SGHTA and CDR2 FQGNSA. CDR3 size: 15 residues. The V end lost 5 bases, the J end lost 6 bases, and 16 bases lay between the germline ends. The CDR3 sequence: CASSLRTRAAGELFF. Here the CDR3 DNA reads TGTGCCAGCAGCCTCCGGACCCGGGCGGCCGGGGAGCTGTTTTTT.